One sample yielded the 27 T cell receptor beta chains listed below, sequenced in a study of T cells expressing NK-cell markers. TCRdb re-called the 5' RACE reads and shows each CDR3 protein once, DNA omitted. In total, the table holds roughly 390,000 distinct CDR3 sequences. Sequencing used blood T cells: a sorted CD56 or NKG2C T cell subset, CD4+ or CD8+ T cells, or bulk PBMC T cells (not recorded which). The receptors shown here come from a man between 18 and 69 years old in good health.

V and J are TRBV9 and TRBJ2-2; TCRdb's D call, TRBD2, is unchecked because there is no DNA. Germline-derived CDR1 and CDR2 are SGDLS and YYNGEE. This CDR3 has 15 residues. The CDR3 sequence is CASSVVGTSSGELFF.

The rearrangement links TRBV10-3 to TRBJ2-1; TCRdb gives TRBD2 as the D gene, but with no DNA this cannot be confirmed. CDR3 size: 16 residues. Looked up from germline, CDR1 is ENHRY and CDR2 is SYGVKD. CDR3 in amino acids: CAISDDPSGGDNEQFF.

The chain uses TRBV5-6 and TRBJ2-3; with no DNA, the TCRdb D assignment of TRBD2 cannot be verified. This CDR3 has 17 residues. Germline CDR1 is SGHDT and CDR2 is YYEEEE. Here the CDR3 reads CASSLGFAGGPKDTQYF.

The gene calls are TRBV6-2 or TRBV6-3 and TRBJ2-7. Per germline, CDR1 MNHEY and CDR2 SVGEGT. The CDR3 is 13 amino acids. This chain's CDR3 is CVAVSGNSYEQYF.

The rearrangement links TRBV5-5 to TRBJ1-1. CDR3 length: 17 residues. Germline CDR1 SGHKS, CDR2 YYEKEE (reference sequence). CDR3 residues: CASSLNERGVMNTEAFF. Drawing the rest from reference TRBV5-5 and TRBJ1-1, the complete variable domain is DAGVTQSPTHLIKTRGQQVTLRCSPISGHKSVSWYQQVLGQGPQFIFQYYEKEERGRGNFPDRFSARQFPNYSSELNVNALLLGDSALYLCASSLNERGVMNTEAFFGQGTRLTVV.

V is TRBV7-6 and J is TRBJ2-2; TCRdb selects TRBD1, and the lack of DNA leaves this call unchecked. Germline CDR1 and CDR2: SGHVS and FNYEAQ. CDR3 length: 14 amino acids. The CDR3: CASSNGQGGGELFF.

This sequence joins TRBV10-3 and TRBJ1-5; there is no DNA to check the TCRdb D call of TRBD1. The CDR3 loop spans 12 amino acids. Germline V gene lookup returns CDR1 ENHRY and CDR2 SYGVKD. The CDR3 is CAISGGGQPQHF.

The chain combines TRBV19 with TRBJ2-7. This CDR3 spans 15 amino acids. Germline V gene data show CDR1 as LNHDA and CDR2 as SQIVND (reference sequence). This CDR3 is CASSIGSVPSYEQYF.

V is TRBV2 and J is TRBJ2-5; TCRdb gives TRBD2 as the D gene, but with no DNA this cannot be confirmed. The CDR3 is 15 residues long. Germline values: CDR1 SNHLY, CDR2 FYNNEI. CDR3 residues: CASRATSGGAETQYF. The entire variable domain, with the rest obtained from reference TRBV2 and TRBJ2-5, is as follows: EPEVTQTPSHQVTQMGQEVILRCVPISNHLYFYWYRQILGQKVEFLVSFYNNEISEKSEIFDDQFSVERPDGSNFTLKIRSTKLEDSAMYFCASRATSGGAETQYFGPGTRLLVL.

The chain combines TRBV6-5 with TRBJ2-2. From germline, CDR1 is MNHEY and CDR2 SVGAGI. CDR3 length equals 16 residues. CDR3 in amino acids: CASSYSSGSGTGELFF.

The rearrangement links TRBV7-2 to TRBJ2-5; TCRdb names TRBD2, which stays unverified in the absence of DNA. Germline-derived CDR1 and CDR2 are SGHTA and FQGNSA. The CDR3 is 15 amino acids. The CDR3 reads CASSSWGLSQETQYF.

The genes are TRBV7-9 and TRBJ2-4. The CDR3 runs to 12 residues. The germline gives CDR1 SEHNR, CDR2 FQNEAQ (reference sequence). CDR3 loop: CASSLEADIQYF.

The chain couples TRBV7-2 to TRBJ1-4; TCRdb's D call of TRBD1 is untestable without DNA. The CDR3 is 16 amino acids. Germline assignment: CDR1 SGHTA and CDR2 FQGNSA. CDR3 protein: CASSLGGINLGEKLFF.

The J gene is TRBJ2-5, the V gene TRBV6-1; checking the TCRdb D call of TRBD1 is not possible without DNA. CDR1 and CDR2 from the germline V gene are MNHNS and SASEGT. The CDR3 loop spans 15 amino acids. The CDR3 region is CASNLQGTREETQYF.

The chain links TRBV6-1 to TRBJ1-2; with no DNA, the TCRdb D assignment of TRBD1 cannot be verified. The CDR3 extends over 13 amino acids. Germline values: CDR1 MNHNS, CDR2 SASEGT. The chain's CDR3 is CASGGNRGVGYTF.

V and J are TRBV10-2 and TRBJ1-6; lacking DNA, the TRBD1 call made by TCRdb goes unchecked. CDR1 is WSHSY, CDR2 SAAADI, per germline. The CDR3 totals 13 residues. This CDR3 is CASSEDRLTPLHF.

CDR3 residues: CASNLAGGPRRGELFF. The J gene is TRBJ2-2, the V gene TRBV3-1; the TCRdb D gene call, TRBD1, has no DNA to confirm it. This CDR3 spans 16 amino acids. Germline CDR1 and CDR2: LGHDT and YNNKEL (reference sequence).

The V call is TRBV4-2, the J call TRBJ2-7; TCRdb reports TRBD1, a call that lacks DNA to check it against. Germline-derived CDR1 and CDR2 are LGHNA and YNFKEQ. The CDR3 loop spans 16 amino acids. The CDR3 loop reads CASSQFGAGANYEQYF.

V usage is TRBV6-5 and J usage is TRBJ1-1. This CDR3 is built from 14 residues. Germline V lookup: CDR1 MNHEY, CDR2 SVGAGI. Here the CDR3 reads CASSYDGSERGAFF.

V gene TRBV25-1 combines with J gene TRBJ2-1. The CDR3 contains 12 residues. Germline lookup yields CDR1 MGHDK and CDR2 SYGVNS. CDR3: CASSWTSNEQFF.

The rearrangement joins TRBV2 to TRBJ2-2; no DNA is available, so the TRBD2 call from TCRdb remains unchecked. Germline V gene sequence: CDR1 SNHLY, CDR2 FYNNEI. There are 16 residues in the CDR3. Here the CDR3 reads CASSRISSGLTGELFF.

J is TRBJ1-1 and V is TRBV20-1; checking the TCRdb D call of TRBD1 is not possible without DNA. This CDR3 is built from 13 residues. CDR1 is DFQATT and CDR2 is SNEGSKA in the germline V gene (reference sequence). The CDR3 sequence is CSARTRGWTEAFF.

The chain employs TRBV27 and TRBJ1-6; TCRdb's D call of TRBD1 is untestable without DNA. The CDR3 consists of 15 residues. Looked up from germline, CDR1 is MNHEY and CDR2 is SMNVEV (reference sequence). CDR3 region: CASRRTGTENSPLHF.

The rearrangement links TRBV12-3 or TRBV12-4 to TRBJ2-6; TCRdb's D gene call, TRBD1, goes unchecked for lack of DNA. This CDR3 is built from 17 residues. The CDR3 sequence is CASRAGQGLSGANVLTF.

The rearrangement links TRBV20-1 to TRBJ2-3; TCRdb indicates TRBD1, and absent DNA this call remains unverified. Germline CDR1 and CDR2: DFQATT and SNEGSKA (reference sequence). This CDR3 is built from 13 residues. CDR3 amino acids: CSAGQAAADTQYF.

The chain joins TRBV6-5 to TRBJ2-7; the D call of TRBD1 rests on TCRdb alone, since no DNA is present to check it. CDR3 length equals 14 residues. The germline CDR1 and CDR2 sequences are MNHEY and SVGAGI. CDR3 residues: CASSYQRAAYEQYF.

The gene calls are TRBV30 and TRBJ2-5. The CDR3 covers 13 residues. Germline assignment: CDR1 GTSNPN and CDR2 SVGIG (reference sequence). The CDR3 spells CAWSGEMFGTQYF. Variable domain in full (rest from reference TRBV30 and TRBJ2-5): SQTIHQWPATLVQPVGSPLSLECTVEGTSNPNLYWYRQAAGRGLQLLFYSVGIGQISSEVPQNLSASRPQDRQFILSSKKLLLSDSGFYLCAWSGEMFGTQYFGPGTRLLVL.